The present T cell receptor beta chain was sequenced within a study of vaccination and CD4 T cells after COVID-19 (dated by TCRdb to about 2022). About the investigation overall: Convalescent patients had a positive SARS-CoV-2 result on nasal swab PCR, and of these patients, some 10 had mild disease and one had severe disease. Six males and four females were included in the convalescent cohort, with two Hispanic individuals, seven Caucasians, two Asians and one multiracial person represented. Participants got two doses of the Pfizer-BioNTech BNT162b2 vaccine (n=8) or two doses of the Moderna mRNA-1273 vaccine (n=2). Post-COVID blood samples from convalescent patients were collected a median of about 100 days after diagnosis, with a range of roughly 30 to 161 days. Post-vaccine blood samples were collected a median of around 2.5 months after the second vaccine dose, ranging from roughly 12 to 250 days. Overlapping spike peptide pools from SARS-CoV-2 and from the common cold coronaviruses HCoV-NL63, HCoV-OC43 and HCoV-229E were used as culture stimuli. As controls, cultures received a CEFX viral epitope pool (the positive control), an HIV-1 Nef peptide pool (the negative control), or no peptide at all. The spike-specific CD4+ TCR repertoire was compared before and after mRNA vaccination in around ten COVID-19 convalescent patients and several infection-naive healthy vaccine recipients.

This clonotype was observed a handful of times. Its binding antigen is unknown. Base qualities were left out, and no much larger clone turns up one base away. The library was obtained by PCR. DNA from cultured CD4+ T cells was subjected to TCR sequencing with the Oncomine TCR Beta short-read assay at the Johns Hopkins FTIC core. The QIAamp micro DNA kit was used to extract genomic DNA from the cultured CD4+ T cells. The Oncomine TCR Beta libraries from cultured CD4+ T cells were pooled using unique dual indexes and then sequenced on an Illumina iSeq 100. The study's own analysis went as follows. Non-productive sequences were removed, and CDR3s not starting with C, not ending with F or W, or shorter than 7 amino acids were discarded. Antigen-specific clonotypes were identified with the MANAFEST web application by comparing peptide-stimulated wells with reference and other culture wells. An FDR below 0.05, an odds ratio above 5, and a productive frequency above 0.1% in at least two of three replicate wells were required for clones to be considered positive. A clonotype was classed as cross-reactive if the clonotype showed significant expansion both in SARS-CoV-2 spike wells and in at least one common cold coronavirus spike condition. Levenshtein distances (stringdist) and unrooted phylogenetic trees (ape) in R version 3.6.1 were used to assess CDR3 homology. TCRdb's own reprocessing of the public reads used fastp at Q25 and MiXCR and kept productive beta chains. All rows with the same CDR3 protein become a single entry with the most common DNA and genes. It is TCRdb's table, rather than the study itself, that gives the V and J calls and clone size. The sample data list roughly 6,600 distinct CDR3 sequences, and approximately 23% of these were observed just once. The biggest ten clones account for over 25% of the sample.

Here is what the overall study found, with its caveats: The study included relatively few convalescent patients and did not analyze early timepoints after natural infection. Among the post-vaccine SARS-CoV-2-reactive clones in convalescent patients, a median 86.3% showed up only after vaccination, which suggests vaccine-specific priming. Of the vaccine-specific clones found in convalescent patients, nearly all (304 of 307) were mono-reactive for SARS-CoV-2 spike instead of being cross-reactive with common cold coronaviruses. The median count of SARS-CoV-2-reactive clonotypes went up from roughly 21 after infection to approximately 40 after vaccination, although the change was not significant.

V is shortened by 4 bases, J by 1 base, and the region joining them spans 19 bases. The CDR3 spans 17 residues, from the cysteine through the phenylalanine. Only the CDR3 DNA stays, 51 bases, in frame from base 1. CDR1 and CDR2 are drawn from the germline V gene: MNHEY, SVGAGI. The treatment or condition label, as the study defines it: roughly ten-day PBMC culture with coronavirus spike peptide pools or control peptides (ViraFEST assay). To expand antigen-specific T cells with peptide pools and then pick out the expanded clonotypes through TCR sequencing, the study relied on the ViraFEST assay. The convalescent patients' positive SARS-CoV-2 PCR tests fell between March and December 2020, which was before the Alpha, Beta and Delta variants emerged in the United States. PBMCs were cultured at approximately 2 million per well in IMDM supplemented with about 5% human AB serum and about 10 IU/ml IL-2, with about 10 ug/ml peptide pools added. On days 3 and 7, half of the culture medium was replaced with fresh IL-2-containing medium. After approximately eleven days of culture, CD4+ T cells were isolated by negative selection with the EasySep CD4+ T cell isolation kit. PBMCs were separated from whole blood using Ficoll-Paque Plus gradient centrifugation and then either used fresh or cryopreserved at -140C. Each culture condition was generally run in triplicate wells.

The sample was CD4+ T cells from blood, cultured in vitro, taken after SARS-CoV-2 vaccination. The TCR was taken from a human donor who had recovered from COVID-19. This chain joins TRBV6-5 to TRBJ2-5; TRBD1 is possibly the D segment (6 matching bases). The CDR3: CASSLIRDISVQETQYF. The nucleotide sequence is TGTGCCAGCAGTTTGATTCGGGACATAAGCGTCCAAGAGACCCAGTACTTC.